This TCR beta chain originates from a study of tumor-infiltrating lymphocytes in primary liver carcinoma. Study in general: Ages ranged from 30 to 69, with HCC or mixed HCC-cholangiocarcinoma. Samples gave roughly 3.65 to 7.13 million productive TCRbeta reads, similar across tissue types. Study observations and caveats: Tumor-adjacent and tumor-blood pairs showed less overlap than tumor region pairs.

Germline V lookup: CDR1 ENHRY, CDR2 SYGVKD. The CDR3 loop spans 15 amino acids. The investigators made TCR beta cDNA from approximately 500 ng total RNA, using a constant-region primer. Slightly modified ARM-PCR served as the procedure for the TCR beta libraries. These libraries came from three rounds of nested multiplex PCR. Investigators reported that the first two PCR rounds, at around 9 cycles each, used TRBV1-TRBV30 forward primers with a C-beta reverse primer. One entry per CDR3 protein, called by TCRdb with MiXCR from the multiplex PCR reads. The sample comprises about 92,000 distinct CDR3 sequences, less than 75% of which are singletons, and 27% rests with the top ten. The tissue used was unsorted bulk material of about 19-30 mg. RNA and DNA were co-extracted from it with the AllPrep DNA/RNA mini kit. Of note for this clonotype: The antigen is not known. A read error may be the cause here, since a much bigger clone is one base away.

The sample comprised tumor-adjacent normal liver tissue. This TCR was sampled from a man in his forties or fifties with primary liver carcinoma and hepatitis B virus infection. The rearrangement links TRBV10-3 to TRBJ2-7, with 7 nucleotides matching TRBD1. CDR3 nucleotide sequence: TGTGCCATCAGTGACCGGGACAGAAACTCCTACGGGCAGTACTTC. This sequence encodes CAISDRDRNSYGQYF.